These T cell receptor beta chains were read from a single sample in a study of blood T cell repertoires in COVID-19. Using immunoSEQ multiplex PCR, the repertoire was profiled, and TCRdb retains in-frame clones only, with some absent. This sample has about 370,000 clones, with 85% to 90% found just once. The sequencing input was PBMCs or T cells enriched from blood (not recorded which). These receptors were taken from a young man who had recovered from COVID-19. The CDR3 runs from the conserved cysteine through the conserved F or W. Fields, in order: J gene, D gene, V gene, clone size, CDR3 length, CDR3 protein, CDR3 DNA. The D gene is left open where the match is weak. Clone size is shown for a subset of rows, as once, few, many or a class of expanded clone.

>TRBJ1-1|.|TRBV7-8|few|14
CASSFNSMNTEAFF
TGTGCCAGCAGTTTCAACTCGATGAACACTGAAGCTTTCTTT
>TRBJ1-6|.|TRBV5-5|.|15
CASSTNRVANSPLHF
TGTGCCAGCAGCACAAACAGGGTTGCCAATTCACCCCTCCACTTT
>TRBJ1-5|.|TRBV19|.|14
CASSTGGGHQPQHF
TGTGCCAGTAGTACGGGGGGAGGGCATCAGCCCCAGCATTTT
>TRBJ1-1|.|TRBV6-1|.|15
CASSEPGGRITEAFF
TGTGCCAGCAGTGAGCCCGGGGGGCGCATCACTGAAGCTTTCTTT
>TRBJ2-3|TRBD2|TRBV24-1|.|14
CATSRTSGTDTQYF
TGTGCCACCAGTCGGACTAGCGGCACAGATACGCAGTATTTT
>TRBJ1-2|TRBD1|TRBV7-2|.|16
CASSLATGTGSSGYTF
TGTGCCAGCAGCTTAGCCACTGGGACAGGGAGTAGCGGCTACACCTTC
>TRBJ1-2|TRBD1|TRBV7-8|.|14
CASSSRQGGVGYTF
TGTGCCAGCAGCTCCCGACAGGGAGGCGTTGGCTACACCTTC
>TRBJ1-2|.|TRBV14|.|15
CASSQVGGSYYGYTF
TGTGCCAGCAGCCAAGTTGGCGGCTCCTACTATGGCTACACCTTC
>TRBJ1-2|TRBD1|TRBV9|.|17
CASTLGTTGGAVGGYTF
TGTGCCAGCACCTTAGGGACTACAGGGGGCGCAGTAGGTGGCTACACCTTC
>TRBJ2-7|TRBD2|TRBV5-4|once|13
CASGTGLVDEQYF
TGTGCCAGCGGCACGGGACTAGTTGACGAGCAGTACTTC
>TRBJ2-2|TRBD2|TRBV3-1/TRBV3-2|.|16
CASSQEQTSDTGELFF
TGTGCCAGCAGCCAAGAACAAACTAGCGATACCGGGGAGCTGTTTTTT
>TRBJ1-3|.|TRBV7-9|.|13
CASSQDGGYTIYF
TGTGCCAGCAGCCAAGACGGGGGTTACACCATATATTTT
>TRBJ1-1|.|TRBV19|.|13
CASSKRAATEAFF
TGTGCCAGTAGTAAGAGAGCGGCCACTGAAGCTTTCTTT
>TRBJ2-6|TRBD1|TRBV14|.|19
CASSPLEGTAISGANVLTF
TGTGCCAGCAGCCCACTCGAAGGGACAGCTATCTCTGGGGCCAACGTCCTGACTTTC
>TRBJ1-3|.|TRBV7-9|.|15
CASSFRQPQGNTIYF
TGTGCCAGCAGCTTCCGACAGCCCCAAGGAAACACCATATATTTT
>TRBJ1-2|TRBD1|TRBV12-5|.|13
CASGRTGGNGYTF
TGTGCTAGTGGCCGGACAGGCGGGAATGGCTACACCTTC
>TRBJ2-2|.|TRBV5-1|.|14
CASSLTINTGELFF
TGCGCCAGCAGCTTGACTATCAACACCGGGGAGCTGTTTTTT
>TRBJ2-3|.|TRBV4-2|.|14
CASSPTTGTDTQYF
TGTGCCAGCAGTCCCACGACAGGCACAGATACGCAGTATTTT
>TRBJ2-4|TRBD2|TRBV19|.|13
CASRPGGGNIQYF
TGTGCCAGTAGACCGGGAGGAGGAAACATTCAGTACTTC
>TRBJ1-6|TRBD1|TRBV6-5|.|14
CASSLTGVNSPLHF
TGTGCCAGCAGCCTCACAGGGGTGAATTCACCCCTCCACTTT
>TRBJ2-1|TRBD2|TRBV28|once|15
CASSLAAGGPSEQFF
TGTGCCAGCAGTTTAGCAGCGGGAGGGCCGTCTGAGCAGTTCTTC
>TRBJ1-4|.|TRBV28|.|13
CASGHVTNEKLFF
TGTGCCAGCGGGCATGTAACTAATGAAAAACTGTTTTTT